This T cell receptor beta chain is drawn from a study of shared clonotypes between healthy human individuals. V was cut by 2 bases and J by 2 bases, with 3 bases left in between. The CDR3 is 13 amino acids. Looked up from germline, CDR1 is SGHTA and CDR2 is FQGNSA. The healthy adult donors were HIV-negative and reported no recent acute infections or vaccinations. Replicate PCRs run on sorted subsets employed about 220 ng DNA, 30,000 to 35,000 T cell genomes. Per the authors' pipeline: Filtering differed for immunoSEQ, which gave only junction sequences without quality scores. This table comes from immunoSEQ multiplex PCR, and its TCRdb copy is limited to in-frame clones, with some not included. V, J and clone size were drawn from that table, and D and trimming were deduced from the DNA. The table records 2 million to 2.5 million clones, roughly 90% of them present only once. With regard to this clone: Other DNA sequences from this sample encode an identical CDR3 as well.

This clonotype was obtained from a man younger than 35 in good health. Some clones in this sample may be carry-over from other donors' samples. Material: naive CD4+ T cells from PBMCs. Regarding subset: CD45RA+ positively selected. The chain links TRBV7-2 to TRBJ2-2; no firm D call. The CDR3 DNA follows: TGTGCCAGCAGCTTATTAAACACCGGGGAGCTGTTTTTT. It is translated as CASSLLNTGELFF. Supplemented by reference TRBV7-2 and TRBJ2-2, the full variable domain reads GAGVSQSPSNKVTEKGKDVELRCDPISGHTALYWYRQSLGQGLEFLIYFQGNSAPDKSGLPSDRFSAERTGGSVSTLTIQRTQQEDSAVYLCASSLLNTGELFFGEGSRLTVL.